These 8 T cell receptor beta chains were all obtained from the same sample, sequenced in a study of T cells in Graves' hyperthyroidism and ophthalmopathy. It was RNA transcripts that yielded the amplified TCR beta CDR3 regions. TCR CDR3 regions were first amplified by RT-PCR with HTBI primers. TCRdb re-analysed the multiplex PCR reads in MiXCR, keeping a single row per CDR3 protein. The sample records 490,000 or so distinct CDR3 sequences, approximately 22% being singletons. Sequencing was performed on blood. Receptors originate from a woman between 65 and 79 years old with Graves' ophthalmopathy.

The CDR3 reads CATALEGGYTDTQYF. The CDR3 DNA reads TGTGCCACCGCACTGGAGGGCGGATACACAGATACGCAGTATTTT. The rearrangement links TRBV10-3 to TRBJ2-3; TRBD2 might be the D (6 bases). The CDR3 spans 15 residues. The germline CDR1 and CDR2 sequences are ENHRY and SYGVKD. Between the trimmed V and J ends, which lost 10 bases and 2 bases, there was a span of 19 bases.

The sample holds a few counts of this clonotype. The gene calls are TRBV10-1 and TRBJ1-1; 10 nucleotides agree with TRBD1. The germline CDR1 and CDR2 sequences are WNHNN and SYGVQD (reference sequence). J lost 6 bases, V lost 0 bases, and 1 base had no gene match. The CDR3 has 14 amino acids. CDR3 nucleotides: TGCGCCAGCAGTGAGTCGGGGACAGGGGCTGAAGCTTTCTTT. Translated, it gives CASSESGTGAEAFF.

The V call is TRBV5-5, the J call TRBJ2-1, with D tentatively TRBD1 or TRBD2 (6 bases each). V lost 4 bases to trimming and J lost 1 base, with 12 bases between them. Germline V gene lookup returns CDR1 SGHKS and CDR2 YYEKEE (reference sequence). This CDR3 spans 15 amino acids. DNA for the CDR3: TGTGCCAGCAGCCGAGAGGGGGGATCCTACAATGAGCAGTTCTTC. Encoded protein: CASSREGGSYNEQFF.

The sample holds a few counts of this clonotype. The genes are TRBV5-1 and TRBJ2-1; the match to TRBD1 covers 7 bases. The CDR3 runs 14 residues. The junction had 5 bases not matched to a gene; V was cut back by 0 bases and J by 8 bases. The germline V gene encodes CDR1 SGHRS and CDR2 YFSETQ. CDR3 coding DNA: TGCGCCAGCAGCTTGGAGGGGGCTAGGGATGAGCAGTTCTTC. It specifies CASSLEGARDEQFF.

V is TRBV3-1 and J is TRBJ2-3; weak D call: TRBD1 (5 bases). Trimming removed 1 base from V and 5 bases from J, with 10 bases in between. The CDR3 has 14 residues. CDR1 and CDR2 from the germline V gene are LGHDT and YNNKEL (reference sequence). CDR3 sequence (DNA): TGTGCCAGCAGCCAAGGCTGGGGCGAAGATACGCAGTATTTT. As protein: CASSQGWGEDTQYF.

In its sample, this clonotype was seen a few times. V gene TRBV13 combines with J gene TRBJ2-3; TRBD2 aligns across 10 bases. CDR1 is PRHDT, CDR2 FYEKMQ, per germline (reference sequence). Unmatched junction bases numbered 10, after V lost 5 bases and J lost 5 bases. The CDR3 consists of 16 residues. CDR3 sequence: CASSPRNLAGVDTQYF. The CDR3 region has the DNA TGTGCCAGCAGCCCACGGAACCTAGCGGGAGTAGATACGCAGTATTTT.

Ten or more counts support this clonotype. The rearrangement uses TRBV12-3 or TRBV12-4 and TRBJ1-1; 10 nucleotides match TRBD1. The junction had 6 bases not matched to a gene; V was cut back by 5 bases and J by 0 bases. The CDR3 runs 16 residues. The CDR3 nucleotides are TGTGCCAGCAGTCTAGGGACAGGGGCCCTGAACACTGAAGCTTTCTTT. Translating it yields CASSLGTGALNTEAFF.

This clonotype was seen more than once but under ten times. The V gene is TRBV6-5, the J gene TRBJ2-7; 14 bases are shared with TRBD2. The germline V gene has CDR1 MNHEY and CDR2 SVGAGI. This CDR3 is 17 amino acids long. J gave up 1 base and V 2 bases, and 4 bases lay outside the gene matches. As DNA, the CDR3 is TGTGCCAGCAGTTACGTGGGGACTAGCGGGGGTTCCTACGAGCAGTACTTC. As protein: CASSYVGTSGGSYEQYF.